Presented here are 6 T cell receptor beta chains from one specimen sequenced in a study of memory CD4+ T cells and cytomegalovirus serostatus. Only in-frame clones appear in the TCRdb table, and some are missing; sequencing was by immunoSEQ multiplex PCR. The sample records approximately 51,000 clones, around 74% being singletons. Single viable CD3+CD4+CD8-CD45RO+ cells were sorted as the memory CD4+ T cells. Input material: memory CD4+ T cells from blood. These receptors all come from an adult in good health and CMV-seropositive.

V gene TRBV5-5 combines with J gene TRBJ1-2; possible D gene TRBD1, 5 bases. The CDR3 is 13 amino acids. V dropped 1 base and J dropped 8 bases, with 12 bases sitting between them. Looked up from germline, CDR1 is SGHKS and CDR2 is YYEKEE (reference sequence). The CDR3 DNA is TGTGCCAGCAGCTTGCAGGGTTTGAGCGGCTACACCTTC. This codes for CASSLQGLSGYTF.

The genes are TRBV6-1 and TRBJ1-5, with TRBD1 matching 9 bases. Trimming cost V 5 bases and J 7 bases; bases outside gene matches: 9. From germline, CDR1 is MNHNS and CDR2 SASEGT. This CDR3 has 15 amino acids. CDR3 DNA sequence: TGTGCCAGCAGTAGGGACAGGGAGGGTATCCAGCCCCAGCATTTT. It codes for CASSRDREGIQPQHF.

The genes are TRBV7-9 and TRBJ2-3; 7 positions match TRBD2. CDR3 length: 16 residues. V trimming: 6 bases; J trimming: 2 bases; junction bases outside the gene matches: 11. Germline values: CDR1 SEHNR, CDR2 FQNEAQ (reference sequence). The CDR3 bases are TGTGCCAGCAGGCAAGTTAGCGGGTCTACCACAGATACGCAGTATTTT. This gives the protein CASRQVSGSTTDTQYF.

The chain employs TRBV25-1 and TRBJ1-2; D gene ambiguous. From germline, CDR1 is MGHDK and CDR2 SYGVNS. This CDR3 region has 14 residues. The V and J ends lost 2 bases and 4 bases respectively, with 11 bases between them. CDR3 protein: CASSELELGYGYTF. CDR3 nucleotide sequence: TGTGCCAGCAGTGAACTGGAGTTGGGCTATGGCTACACCTTC.

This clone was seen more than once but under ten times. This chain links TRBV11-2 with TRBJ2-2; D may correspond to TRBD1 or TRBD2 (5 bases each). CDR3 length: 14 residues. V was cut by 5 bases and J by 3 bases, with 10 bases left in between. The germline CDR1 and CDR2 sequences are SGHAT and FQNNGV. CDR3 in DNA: TGTGCCAGCAGCCCCGGGACGGACACCGGGGAGCTGTTTTTT. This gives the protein CASSPGTDTGELFF.

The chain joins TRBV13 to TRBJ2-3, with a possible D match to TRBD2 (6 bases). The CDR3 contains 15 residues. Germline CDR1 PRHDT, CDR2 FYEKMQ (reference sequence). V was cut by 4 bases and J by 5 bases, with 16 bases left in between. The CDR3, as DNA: TGTGCCAGCAGCTCAAAGCGGGTTTACGGAGATACGCAGTATTTT. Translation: CASSSKRVYGDTQYF.